This is a list of T cell receptor beta chains from one sample in a study of blood T cells in healthy people across ages. TCRdb recomputed calls from the 5' RACE reads with MiXCR, one row per CDR3 protein. This sample has fewer than 950,000 distinct CDR3 sequences, with about 37% found just once. Sequencing was carried out using blood. The source of these receptors is a man younger than 30 in good health. The CDR3 runs from the conserved cysteine through the conserved F or W. D genes are given only for firm matches. Some rows mark clone size as missing; the rest say once, few, many or name a class of expanded clone.

CDR3aa,CDR3nt,v_gene,j_gene,abundance,d_gene
CASSLGVGQETQYF,TGCGCCAGCAGCTTGGGGGTAGGCCAAGAGACCCAGTACTTC,TRBV5-1,TRBJ2-5,NA,NA
CASSIPRDRGLFEQFF,TGTGCCAGCAGCATCCCCCGGGACAGGGGGCTTTTTGAGCAGTTCTTC,TRBV7-9,TRBJ2-1,few,TRBD1
CAWSTTLNTEAFF,TGTGCCTGGAGTACGACCCTCAACACTGAAGCTTTCTTT,TRBV30,TRBJ1-1,NA,NA
CSVTGGALTTNEKLFF,TGCAGCGTCACAGGAGGGGCCCTCACAACTAATGAAAAACTGTTTTTT,TRBV29-1,TRBJ1-4,NA,NA
CASSHLTGNTEAFF,TGCGCCAGCAGCCATTTGACAGGGAACACTGAAGCTTTCTTT,TRBV4-3,TRBJ1-1,NA,NA
CASSVLGQADYDYTF,TGTGCCAGCAGCGTACTGGGACAAGCCGACTATGACTACACCTTC,TRBV9,TRBJ1-2,once,NA
CSAAGGSAGGVFDYGYTF,TGCAGTGCTGCCGGAGGGTCGGCCGGGGGGGTGTTTGACTATGGCTACACCTTC,TRBV20-1,TRBJ1-2,NA,NA
CSVEDTSGVSYEQYF,TGCAGCGTTGAAGATACCAGCGGGGTATCCTACGAGCAGTACTTC,TRBV29-1,TRBJ2-7,few,TRBD2
CASSHGGGLETQYF,TGCGCCAGCAGCCACGGCGGGGGGTTAGAGACCCAGTACTTC,TRBV4-3,TRBJ2-5,NA,TRBD2
CSVATGTEYGYTF,TGCAGCGTTGCGACCGGGACAGAGTATGGCTACACCTTC,TRBV29-1,TRBJ1-2,few,TRBD1
CASSLDPPGGLPRPQHF,TGTGCCAGCAGCTTAGACCCCCCAGGGGGCCTCCCTAGACCCCAGCATTTT,TRBV7-2,TRBJ1-5,NA,TRBD1
CASKNHGANYGYTF,TGTGCCAGCAAAAACCACGGAGCTAACTATGGCTACACCTTC,TRBV12-3/TRBV12-4,TRBJ1-2,many,NA
CSARALLGTPYEQYF,TGCAGTGCTAGAGCCCTTTTGGGGACACCCTACGAGCAGTACTTC,TRBV20-1,TRBJ2-7,few,NA
CASSSKRGGTSTDTQYF,TGCGCCAGCAGTTCAAAACGGGGCGGTACTAGCACAGATACGCAGTATTTT,TRBV5-1,TRBJ2-3,few,NA
CAISVRQGYGYTF,TGTGCCATCAGTGTCAGGCAGGGCTACGGCTACACCTTC,TRBV10-3,TRBJ1-2,NA,NA
CSASPRGQGIIGDGYTF,TGCAGTGCTAGTCCCCGGGGACAGGGGATCATCGGCGATGGCTACACCTTC,TRBV20-1,TRBJ1-2,few,TRBD1
CSARDGSRSSYNEQFF,TGCAGTGCTAGAGATGGGAGCCGCAGCTCCTACAATGAGCAGTTCTTC,TRBV20-1,TRBJ2-1,NA,NA
CASSSRSSEQFF,TGCGCCAGCAGCTCGCGCTCCAGTGAGCAGTTCTTC,TRBV5-1,TRBJ2-1,many,NA
CASENVRGNQPQHF,TGTGCCAGTGAGAACGTTCGGGGCAATCAGCCCCAGCATTTT,TRBV28,TRBJ1-5,NA,NA
CSASVRDRGTDEQFF,TGCAGTGCTAGCGTACGGGACAGGGGAACTGATGAGCAGTTCTTC,TRBV20-1,TRBJ2-1,NA,TRBD1
CSAMLGGQETQYF,TGCAGTGCTATGCTGGGTGGGCAAGAGACCCAGTACTTC,TRBV20-1,TRBJ2-5,NA,NA
CSATSANYEQYF,TGCAGTGCAACTAGCGCTAACTACGAGCAGTACTTC,TRBV20-1,TRBJ2-7,many,TRBD2
CASSRLAGVQETQYF,TGTGCCAGCAGCAGACTAGCGGGGGTTCAAGAGACCCAGTACTTC,TRBV7-2,TRBJ2-5,few,TRBD2
CASSQEFQREQFF,TGCGCCAGCAGCCAAGAATTTCAAAGGGAGCAGTTCTTC,TRBV4-3,TRBJ2-1,once,NA